This entry lists 17 T cell receptor beta chains sequenced from one sample in a study of PD-L1 blockade in urothelial cancer. As to time point: peripheral blood 6 weeks after treatment start. Repertoires were generated with immunoSEQ multiplex PCR, while TCRdb's copy carries only in-frame clones and drops some. The table has some 110,000 clones, 91% seen once. Source: PBMCs, taken around atezolizumab (anti-PD-L1) treatment. These receptors were obtained from a man aged 55 to 70 with urothelial cancer.

The chain combines TRBV4-2 with TRBJ2-2; TRBD1 is a possible D gene (6 bases). The CDR3 is 16 residues long. Germline CDR1 and CDR2: LGHNA and YNFKEQ. Trimming cost V 0 bases and J 1 base, with 9 bases left between them. CDR3 DNA: TGTGCCAGCAGCCAAGACCCAGGGGAGAACACCGGGGAGCTGTTTTTT. Translated: CASSQDPGENTGELFF.

Here the CDR3 DNA reads TGTGCCAGCAGCTTAGCGCTTGCGGGGCGTGAAAAACTGTTTTTT. This codes for CASSLALAGREKLFF. The chain recombines TRBV7-6 with TRBJ1-4; D is perhaps TRBD1 (5 bases). The CDR3 contains 15 residues. Per the germline V gene, CDR1 is SGHVS and CDR2 is FNYEAQ. Trimming took off 0 bases at V and 7 bases at J, with 12 bases between the two ends.

The genes are TRBV5-4 and TRBJ2-7; 8 bases are shared with TRBD2. Trimming at V came to 0 bases and at J to 6 bases, leaving 5 bases not matched to a gene. The CDR3 length is 14 residues. In germline, CDR1 is SGHNT, CDR2 YYREEE (reference sequence). CDR3 DNA sequence: TGTGCCAGCAGCTTGGGGGCCGGGGGGGTCGAGCAGTACTTC. As protein: CASSLGAGGVEQYF.

V usage is TRBV30 and J usage is TRBJ1-2, with D uncertain. In germline, CDR1 is GTSNPN, CDR2 SVGIG (reference sequence). CDR3 size: 11 residues. The germline V and J ends were trimmed by 4 bases and 5 bases, with 8 bases remaining between them. CDR3 in amino acids: CAWTQQYGYTF. DNA for the CDR3: TGTGCCTGGACCCAACAGTATGGCTACACCTTC.

The chain couples TRBV28 to TRBJ2-7; TRBD2 might be the D (5 bases). Germline CDR1 reads MDHEN; CDR2 reads SYDVKM. The CDR3 runs 13 residues. The germline V and J ends were trimmed by 5 bases and 1 base, with 9 bases remaining between them. CDR3 residues: CASSRRSSYEQYF. Here the CDR3 DNA reads TGTGCCAGCAGTAGGAGGTCGTCCTACGAGCAGTACTTC.

The genes are TRBV10-1 and TRBJ2-3; 11 positions agree with TRBD2. Germline assignment: CDR1 WNHNN and CDR2 SYGVQD (reference sequence). The V and J ends lost 4 bases and 2 bases, in that order; junction bases with no gene match: 5. This CDR3 comprises 16 residues. This CDR3 is CASSATSGSYTDTQYF. CDR3 bases: TGCGCCAGCAGTGCAACTAGCGGGAGTTACACAGATACGCAGTATTTT.

This chain connects TRBV5-4 to TRBJ2-5; D might be TRBD2 (6 bases). The CDR3 has 15 amino acids. Trimming removed 0 bases at V and 3 bases at J, with 12 bases between. From germline, CDR1 is SGHNT and CDR2 YYREEE (reference sequence). CDR3 region: CASSLGAGGEETQYF. The DNA for the CDR3 is TGTGCCAGCAGCTTGGGGGCCGGAGGGGAAGAGACCCAGTACTTC.

The V and J genes are TRBV28 and TRBJ1-2; 10 bases fit TRBD1. CDR1 MDHEN and CDR2 SYDVKM come from the germline V gene. Unmatched junction bases numbered 2, after V lost 3 bases and J lost 7 bases. The CDR3 loop spans 13 amino acids. The CDR3 reads CASSFGDRGGYTF. The CDR3 DNA is TGTGCCAGCAGTTTCGGGGACAGGGGTGGCTACACCTTC.

The chain joins TRBV19 to TRBJ1-2, with D unresolved. The germline V and J ends were trimmed by 3 bases and 2 bases, with 13 bases remaining between them. Germline V lookup: CDR1 LNHDA, CDR2 SQIVND (reference sequence). CDR3 size: 15 residues. The CDR3 sequence: CASSIPRAINYGYTF. DNA for the CDR3: TGTGCCAGTAGTATCCCGCGCGCCATCAACTATGGCTACACCTTC.

The V call is TRBV4-1, the J call TRBJ2-1; 11 bases are a match to TRBD2. Germline lookup yields CDR1 MGHRA and CDR2 YSYEKL. The CDR3 is made up of 16 amino acids. V was clipped by 3 bases and J by 7 bases; unmatched bases: 8. The CDR3 nucleotides read TGCGCCAGCAGCCAGGGGGGACTAGCGGATCGGAATGAGCAGTTCTTC. Its translation: CASSQGGLADRNEQFF.

The chain combines TRBV5-1 with TRBJ1-2, with TRBD1 identical over 9 bases. Trimming at V came to 4 bases and at J to 8 bases, leaving 9 bases not matched to a gene. Germline V lookup: CDR1 SGHRS, CDR2 YFSETQ. The CDR3 runs 14 residues. This CDR3 reads CASSPGQGRGGYTF. CDR3 DNA: TGCGCCAGCAGCCCTGGACAGGGGAGAGGAGGCTACACCTTC.

V gene TRBV30 combines with J gene TRBJ2-1; D may be TRBD1 (5 bases). The CDR3 has 12 residues. V was cut by 2 bases and J by 8 bases, with 10 bases left in between. Germline loops: CDR1 GTSNPN, CDR2 SVGIG (reference sequence). CDR3 in DNA: TGTGCCTGGAGTCAGCAGGGCTATGAGCAGTTCTTC. As protein: CAWSQQGYEQFF.

V usage is TRBV10-3 and J usage is TRBJ2-7; TRBD2 matches at 12 bases. The CDR3 contains 15 residues. The J segment lost 3 bases and the V segment lost 7 bases, leaving 7 bases of the junction unmatched. Germline values: CDR1 ENHRY, CDR2 SYGVKD. The CDR3 DNA is TGTGCCATCATGGACCTGGGACTAGCGGGCTACGAGCAGTACTTC. Its translation: CAIMDLGLAGYEQYF.

The genes are TRBV2 and TRBJ2-7; TRBD2 is a possible D gene (6 bases). Germline CDR1 and CDR2: SNHLY and FYNNEI. Trimming took off 5 bases at V and 7 bases at J, with 15 bases between the two ends. The CDR3 runs 13 residues. CDR3 in amino acids: CASSPGAVEEQYF. As DNA, the CDR3 is TGTGCCAGCAGTCCGGGAGCCGTAGAGGAGCAGTACTTC.

The chain uses TRBV6-1 and TRBJ2-1, with a possible D match to TRBD2 (6 bases). CDR1 is MNHNS, CDR2 SASEGT, per germline. The V and J ends lost 1 base and 6 bases respectively, with 16 bases between them. The CDR3 has 16 amino acids. CDR3 loop: CASSEEVFGTRNEQFF. CDR3 bases: TGTGCCAGCAGTGAAGAGGTGTTCGGGACTCGCAATGAGCAGTTCTTC.

V is TRBV6-5 and J is TRBJ1-1; no clear D gene. V was pared by 3 bases and J by 0 bases, with 8 bases between. Germline V lookup: CDR1 MNHEY, CDR2 SVGAGI. CDR3 length: 14 amino acids. The DNA for the CDR3 is TGTGCCAGCAGTTATAATCGTTTGAACACTGAAGCTTTCTTT. Residues: CASSYNRLNTEAFF.

The chain links TRBV20-1 to TRBJ2-7; D ambiguous. V was shortened by 1 base and J by 9 bases, with 10 bases between the two germline ends. The CDR3 consists of 11 residues. Germline lookup yields CDR1 DFQATT and CDR2 SNEGSKA (reference sequence). The CDR3 coding sequence is TGCAGTGCTAGAGGCCCCCTAGGGCAGTACTTC. Amino acids: CSARGPLGQYF.